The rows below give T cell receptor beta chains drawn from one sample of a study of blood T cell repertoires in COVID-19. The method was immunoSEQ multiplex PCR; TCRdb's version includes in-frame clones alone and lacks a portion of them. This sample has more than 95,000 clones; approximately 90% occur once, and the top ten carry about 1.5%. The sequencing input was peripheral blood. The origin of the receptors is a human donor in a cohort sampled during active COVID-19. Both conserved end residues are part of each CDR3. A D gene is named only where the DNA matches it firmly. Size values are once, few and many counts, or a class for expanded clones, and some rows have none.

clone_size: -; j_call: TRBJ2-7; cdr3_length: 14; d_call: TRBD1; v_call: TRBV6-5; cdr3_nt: TGTGCCAGCAAGGGACAGGAGCCTCCCTACGAGCAGTACTTC; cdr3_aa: CASKGQEPPYEQYF
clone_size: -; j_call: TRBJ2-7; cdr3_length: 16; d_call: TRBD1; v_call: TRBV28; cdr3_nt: TGTGCCAGCAGTTACTCGGTAGGGGGCAGAAGTTACGAGCAGTACTTC; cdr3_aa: CASSYSVGGRSYEQYF
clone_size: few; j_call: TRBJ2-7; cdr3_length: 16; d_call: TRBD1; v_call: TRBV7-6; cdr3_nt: TGTGCCAGCACCTCCTCGGGACAGGGGGTGCTCAACGAGCAGTACTTC; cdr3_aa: CASTSSGQGVLNEQYF
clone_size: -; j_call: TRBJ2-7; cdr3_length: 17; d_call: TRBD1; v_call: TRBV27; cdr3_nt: TGTGCCAGCAGTTCGTACCTAAGACAGGGGCCCCACTACGAGCAGTACTTC; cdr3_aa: CASSSYLRQGPHYEQYF
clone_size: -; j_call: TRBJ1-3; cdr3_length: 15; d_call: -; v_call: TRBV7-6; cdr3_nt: TGTGCCAGCAGCTTAGCGGGCAGGGGTGGAAACACCATATATTTT; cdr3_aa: CASSLAGRGGNTIYF
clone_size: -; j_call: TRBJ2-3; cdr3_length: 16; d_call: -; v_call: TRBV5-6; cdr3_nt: TGTGCCAGCAGCTTTGAAGGCGGTTCTGTCACAGATACGCAGTATTTT; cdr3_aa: CASSFEGGSVTDTQYF
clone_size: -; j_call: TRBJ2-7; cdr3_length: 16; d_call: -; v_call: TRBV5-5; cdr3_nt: TGTGCCAGCAGCTTGGGGGTTTTGGGGAGACACTACGAGCAGTACTTC; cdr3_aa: CASSLGVLGRHYEQYF
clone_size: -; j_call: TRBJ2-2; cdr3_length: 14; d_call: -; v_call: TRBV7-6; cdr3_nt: TGTGCCAGCAGCGCCGGGACAAATACCGGGGAGCTGTTTTTT; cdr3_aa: CASSAGTNTGELFF
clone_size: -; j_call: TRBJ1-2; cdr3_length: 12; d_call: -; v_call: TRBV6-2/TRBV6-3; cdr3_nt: TGTGCCAGCAGTCCCCGGGAGGGGGGCTACACCTTC; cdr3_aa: CASSPREGGYTF
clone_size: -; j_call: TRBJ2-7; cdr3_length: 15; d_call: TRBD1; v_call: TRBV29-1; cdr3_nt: TGCAGCGTTGGACAGGACAGGGGAGGGTTCTACGAGCAGTACTTC; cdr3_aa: CSVGQDRGGFYEQYF
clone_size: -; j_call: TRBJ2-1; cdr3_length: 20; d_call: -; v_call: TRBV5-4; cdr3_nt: TGTGCCAGCAGCGCACTCCCGGGACAGGGTGGCCTAGCGGGAGCAAATGAGCAGTTCTTC; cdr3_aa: CASSALPGQGGLAGANEQFF
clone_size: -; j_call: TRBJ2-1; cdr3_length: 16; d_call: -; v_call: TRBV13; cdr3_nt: TGTGCCAGCAGCTTAGGCGGCACAAGGGGGGGGTCCGAGCAGTTCTTC; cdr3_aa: CASSLGGTRGGSEQFF
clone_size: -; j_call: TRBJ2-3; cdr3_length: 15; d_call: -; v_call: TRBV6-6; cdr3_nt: TGTGCCAGCGAGGGCAGTCATTCTAGCACAGATACGCAGTATTTT; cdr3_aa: CASEGSHSSTDTQYF
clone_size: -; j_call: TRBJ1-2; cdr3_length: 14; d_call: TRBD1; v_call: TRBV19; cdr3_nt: TGTGCCAGCTTAGCGACAGGGAGTAACTATGGCTACACCTTC; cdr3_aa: CASLATGSNYGYTF
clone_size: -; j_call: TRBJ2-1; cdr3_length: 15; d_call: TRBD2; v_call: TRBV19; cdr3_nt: TGTGCCAGTAGTATAGTGCGGGGGGAATACAATGAGCAGTTCTTC; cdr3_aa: CASSIVRGEYNEQFF
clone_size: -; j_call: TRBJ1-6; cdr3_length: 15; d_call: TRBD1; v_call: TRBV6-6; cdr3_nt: TGTGCCAGCAGAGGCCGGGACAGGGATGGTTCACCCCTCCACTTT; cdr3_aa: CASRGRDRDGSPLHF